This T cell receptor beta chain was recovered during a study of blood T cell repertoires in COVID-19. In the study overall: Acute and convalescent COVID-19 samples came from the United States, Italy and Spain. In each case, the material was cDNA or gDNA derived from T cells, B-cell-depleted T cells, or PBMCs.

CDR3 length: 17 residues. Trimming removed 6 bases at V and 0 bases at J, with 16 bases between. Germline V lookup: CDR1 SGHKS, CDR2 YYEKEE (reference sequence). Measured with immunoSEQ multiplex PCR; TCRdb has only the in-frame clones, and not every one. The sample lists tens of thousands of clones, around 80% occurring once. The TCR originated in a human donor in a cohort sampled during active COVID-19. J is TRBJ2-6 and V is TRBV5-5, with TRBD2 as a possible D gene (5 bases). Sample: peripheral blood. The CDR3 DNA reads TGTGCCAGCACCGTGGGAGAGCGACGCTCTGGGGCCAACGTCCTGACTTTC. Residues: CASTVGERRSGANVLTF.